The present T cell receptor beta chain was sequenced within a study of cytomegalovirus exposure and HLA in healthy donors. As for the study in general: The same platform used for the roughly 610 first-cohort repertoires was also used for the 120 validation repertoires, as a later analysis reported.

Repertoires were generated with immunoSEQ multiplex PCR, while TCRdb's copy carries only in-frame clones and drops some. Among about 140,000 clones listed, approximately 84% were seen once. From the 120-subject validation cohort, which was separate from the approximately 720-subject first cohort, the donors were drawn. As regards this clone: The target antigen is unknown.

Study-wide findings and caveats: A later analysis found first-cohort TCR clusters tended to co-occur in the 100 to 150 validation repertoires. Most TCR sequences proved rare, with some public TCRs found in many donors.

The germline V gene has CDR1 SGHRS and CDR2 YFSETQ. The CDR3 runs 14 residues. V was pared by 6 bases and J by 2 bases, with 7 bases of the junction left unmatched. The chain couples TRBV5-1 to TRBJ2-5; TRBD1 matches at 7 bases. The sequence was collected from a man aged 30 to 45 in good health and CMV-seropositive. Sequencing input: PBMCs. The CDR3 loop reads CASKLGQLQETQYF. CDR3 coding DNA: TGCGCCAGCAAACTGGGACAGCTTCAAGAGACCCAGTACTTC. The variable domain in full, completed from reference TRBV5-1 and TRBJ2-5, reads KAGVTQTPRYLIKTRGQQVTLSCSPISGHRSVSWYQQTPGQGLQFLFEYFSETQRNKGNFPGRFSGRQFSNSRSEMNVSTLELGDSALYLCASKLGQLQETQYFGPGTRLLVL.